The entry below gives a single T cell receptor beta chain sequence along with its context. In the authors' methods: Quantification of nucleated cells was approximated via reference gene primer amplification. Profiling relied on immunoSEQ multiplex PCR, and the TCRdb table lists in-frame clones only, not all of them. V and J calls and clone size come straight from that table; D and trimming were deduced from the DNA. The sample holds over 60,000 clones, roughly 90% seen once. These data are taken from a study of blood T cell repertoires in COVID-19. Study in general: Samples came from the United States, Italy and Spain, spanning acute and convalescent COVID-19. Nucleic acid was either cDNA or gDNA, and it came from T cells, B-cell-depleted T cells, or PBMCs.

CDR3 length equals 12 residues. CDR1 is MNHNY and CDR2 is SVGAGI in the germline V gene (reference sequence). V was trimmed by 6 bases and J by 8 bases, leaving 13 bases between them. The sample comprised peripheral blood. This TCR derives from a man aged 60 to 75 with acute or convalescent COVID-19. The rearrangement uses TRBV6-6 and TRBJ2-5, with D maybe TRBD1 (6 bases). The CDR3: CASRQLQGTQYF. The CDR3 coding sequence is TGTGCCAGCAGACAATTACAGGGCACCCAGTACTTC.